The 16 T cell receptor beta chains given below trace back to one sample, sequenced in a study of cytomegalovirus exposure and HLA in healthy donors. In the PCR, 60 Vbeta and 13 Jbeta primers were used. Assay used: immunoSEQ multiplex PCR; TCRdb lists only in-frame clones, some missing. The repertoire consists of some 160,000 clones, with around 80% occurring once and the leading ten covering approximately 0.69%. What was sequenced was PBMCs. Every receptor here comes from a middle-aged woman in good health and CMV-seronegative.

The rearrangement links TRBV9 to TRBJ2-2; 7 nucleotides align to TRBD2. This CDR3 has 14 residues. The ends lost 6 bases at V and 3 bases at J; junction bases unmatched: 5. Germline V CDR1 and CDR2: SGDLS, YYNGEE. The CDR3 is CASTRDYHTGELFF. The CDR3 DNA is TGTGCCAGCACTCGGGACTACCACACCGGGGAGCTGTTTTTT.

The J gene is TRBJ2-5, the V gene TRBV6-1; TRBD2 matches 12 bases. The CDR3 loop spans 15 amino acids. V was pared by 2 bases and J by 2 bases, with 0 bases of the junction left unmatched. The germline CDR1 and CDR2 sequences are MNHNS and SASEGT. In DNA, the CDR3 is TGTGCCAGCAGTGAACTAGCGGGGGGGCAAGAGACCCAGTACTTC. Translating it yields CASSELAGGQETQYF.

The J gene is TRBJ1-4, the V gene TRBV2; 11 nucleotides match TRBD1. V trimming: 0 bases; J trimming: 8 bases; junction bases outside the gene matches: 2. This CDR3 is 15 amino acids long. CDR1 and CDR2 from the germline V gene are SNHLY and FYNNEI. The CDR3 loop reads CASSEARTGGEKLFF. The CDR3, as DNA: TGTGCCAGCAGTGAAGCTAGGACAGGGGGCGAAAAACTGTTTTTT.

This clone occurred a few times. The chain links TRBV5-1 to TRBJ2-1, with D possibly being TRBD1 (5 bases). Germline CDR1 SGHRS, CDR2 YFSETQ. The germline V and J ends were trimmed by 7 bases and 3 bases, with 8 bases remaining between them. The CDR3 has 12 amino acids. The DNA of the CDR3 is TGCGCCAGCCGACAGAACTACAATGAGCAGTTCTTC. Translating it yields CASRQNYNEQFF.

The chain uses TRBV29-1 and TRBJ1-1, with D perhaps matching TRBD1 (5 bases). The germline CDR1 and CDR2 sequences are SQVTM and ANQGSEA. This CDR3 is built from 11 residues. The ends were cut back, 5 bases at V and 2 bases at J, with 6 bases in the middle. CDR3 loop: CSVQGNTEAFF. The CDR3 DNA sequence: TGCAGCGTTCAGGGAAACACTGAAGCTTTCTTT. The variable domain in full, with the rest retrieved from reference TRBV29-1 and TRBJ1-1, is SAVISQKPSRDICQRGTSLTIQCQVDSQVTMMFWYRQQPGQSLTLIATANQGSEATYESGFVIDKFPISRPNLTFSTLTVSNMSPEDSSIYLCSVQGNTEAFFGQGTRLTVV.

V is TRBV30 and J is TRBJ2-2; D gene ambiguous. Germline V lookup: CDR1 GTSNPN, CDR2 SVGIG (reference sequence). V dropped 0 bases and J dropped 0 bases, with 5 bases sitting between them. The CDR3 spans 14 residues. CDR3 loop: CAWSVQSNTGELFF. Written as DNA, the CDR3 is TGTGCCTGGAGTGTACAGTCGAACACCGGGGAGCTGTTTTTT.

This clone was detected once. This chain uses TRBV7-9 with TRBJ2-3; 9 bases are a match to TRBD1. The ends lost 1 base at V and 10 bases at J; junction bases unmatched: 9. This CDR3 is 15 amino acids long. Germline V gene sequence: CDR1 SEHNR, CDR2 FQNEAQ (reference sequence). CDR3 sequence reads: CASSLGTGGADAQYF. The CDR3 bases are TGTGCCAGCAGCTTAGGAACAGGGGGCGCGGATGCGCAGTATTTT.

This sequence joins TRBV6-1 and TRBJ1-1, with 9 nucleotides matching TRBD1. Per the germline V gene, CDR1 is MNHNS and CDR2 is SASEGT. This CDR3 is built from 16 residues. The V segment lost 4 bases and the J segment 1 base; nucleotides outside the gene matches: 7. CDR3 sequence: CASSVHSGQGNTEAFF. In nucleotides, the CDR3 is TGTGCCAGCAGTGTACACTCGGGACAGGGGAACACTGAAGCTTTCTTT.

The chain has TRBV18 and TRBJ1-4; 7 nucleotides align to TRBD1. The CDR3 spans 14 residues. Germline CDR1 is KGHSH and CDR2 is LQKENI. Losses at the gene ends were 7 bases for V and 5 bases for J; bases not matched to a gene: 7. The CDR3 nucleotides read TGTGCCAGCTTACTGGACAGGCTAAATGAAAAACTGTTTTTT. It specifies CASLLDRLNEKLFF.

The V and J genes are TRBV2 and TRBJ2-7; 8 positions agree with TRBD1. This CDR3 contains 14 residues. Germline V lookup: CDR1 SNHLY, CDR2 FYNNEI. V shed 8 bases, J shed 2 bases, and the junction held 8 bases outside the gene matches. CDR3 DNA: TGTGCCAGCCGACACAGGGGGTATCCCTACGAGCAGTACTTC. It translates to CASRHRGYPYEQYF.

The CDR3 region has the DNA TGTGCCAGCAGCTTAGCGCTGGGGGGGAGGGGCTCTGGGGCCAACGTCCTGACTTTC. Translating it yields CASSLALGGRGSGANVLTF. The chain recombines TRBV7-2 with TRBJ2-6, with 7 bases lining up with TRBD2. CDR3 length: 19 amino acids. V lost 0 bases, J lost 0 bases, and 8 bases stayed unmatched. From germline, CDR1 is SGHTA and CDR2 FQGNSA.

J is TRBJ2-4 and V is TRBV11-2; TRBD2 aligns across 8 bases. CDR1 SGHAT and CDR2 FQNNGV come from the germline V gene. This CDR3 region has 11 residues. Germline trimming cut 5 bases from V and 9 bases from J; bases unmatched to any gene: 0. CDR3 nucleotide sequence: TGTGCCAGCAGCCGGGGGGGCATTCAGTACTTC. The encoded protein is CASSRGGIQYF.

CDR3 region: CASSDLTSGREKETQYF. CDR3 nucleotides: TGTGCCAGCAGTGATCTGACTAGCGGGAGGGAAAAAGAGACCCAGTACTTC. The chain is built from TRBV6-1 and TRBJ2-5; 14 bases line up with TRBD2. This CDR3 spans 17 amino acids. With V trimmed by 3 bases and J by 3 bases, 6 bases remained unmatched. The germline gives CDR1 MNHNS, CDR2 SASEGT.

This clone was detected a few times. The V gene is TRBV29-1, the J gene TRBJ1-4; D might be TRBD1 (5 bases). Trimming pared 4 bases from V and 8 bases from J, leaving 14 bases between. This CDR3 is built from 13 residues. Germline V gene sequence: CDR1 SQVTM, CDR2 ANQGSEA. CDR3 DNA sequence: TGCAGCGTTGGGGGCGGCTCTTCAGAAAAACTGTTTTTT. Encoded protein: CSVGGGSSEKLFF. The whole variable domain, remainder taken from reference TRBV29-1 and TRBJ1-4, is SAVISQKPSRDICQRGTSLTIQCQVDSQVTMMFWYRQQPGQSLTLIATANQGSEATYESGFVIDKFPISRPNLTFSTLTVSNMSPEDSSIYLCSVGGGSSEKLFFGSGTQLSVL.

The rearrangement links TRBV29-1 to TRBJ1-2; tentatively, D is TRBD1 (6 bases). This CDR3 comprises 13 residues. CDR1 and CDR2 (germline): SQVTM, ANQGSEA. V lost 0 bases and J lost 7, with 12 bases in between. The CDR3 region has the DNA TGCAGCGTTGAAGAGGCCAGGGGAAGTGGCTACACCTTC. Translation: CSVEEARGSGYTF.

The rearrangement uses TRBV9 and TRBJ2-7, with 8 bases matching TRBD1. Per germline, CDR1 SGDLS and CDR2 YYNGEE. J lost 2 bases, V lost 4 bases, and 17 bases had no gene match. The CDR3 is 18 residues long. The CDR3 bases are TGTGCCAGCAGCCTCAGCCCCGCGACAGGGGCCCTGGCCTACGAGCAGTACTTC. Protein product: CASSLSPATGALAYEQYF.